This TCR beta chain was identified during a study of shared T cell receptors in the human thymus. Profiling relied on immunoSEQ multiplex PCR, and the TCRdb table lists in-frame clones only, not all of them. The data contain about 500,000 clones, about 80% of them singletons. This CDR3 has 18 amino acids. V shed 2 bases, J shed 1 base, and the junction held 8 bases outside the gene matches. Germline V lookup: CDR1 MNHEY, CDR2 SMNVEV (reference sequence). The sample was also linked to a second study, of human thymus T cells. That paper states: Healthy Finnish infants undergoing corrective surgery for congenital heart defects were used as donors. Thymic material originated from resections removed in the course of corrective heart surgery. Thymic and blood repertoires appeared to display a bias in their usage of V and J genes. Overlap was high between thymic repertoires from unrelated individuals, as reported in related research.

The sequence was collected from a boy less than two years old with a congenital heart defect. The sequenced sample consisted of thymocytes. The chain combines TRBV27 with TRBJ2-2; 9 bases agree with TRBD2. DNA for the CDR3: TGTGCCAGCAGTTTAAGCGTGGGACTAGCCCAGAACACCGGGGAGCTGTTTTTT. Protein: CASSLSVGLAQNTGELFF.